These 22 T cell receptor beta chains originate from one sample sequenced in a study of identical twins. From the 5' RACE reads, TCRdb called clonotypes with MiXCR, one entry per CDR3 protein. The sample shows around 690,000 distinct CDR3 sequences, about 20% of them seen only once. These data also featured in a second study, about T cells expressing NK-cell markers.

Source material: PBMCs. These TCRs come from a woman under 30 in good health.

This chain's CDR3 is CASSSASHRVSYEQYF. In DNA, the CDR3 is TGTGCCAGCAGCTCAGCGAGTCACAGGGTTAGCTACGAGCAGTACTTC. The chain carries TRBV7-2 and TRBJ2-7; D might be TRBD1 (6 bases). Looked up from germline, CDR1 is SGHTA and CDR2 is FQGNSA. The CDR3 covers 16 residues. Trimming shortened V by 4 bases and J by 3 bases, and 19 bases separated the two germline ends. The whole variable domain, filled in from reference TRBV7-2 and TRBJ2-7, reads GAGVSQSPSNKVTEKGKDVELRCDPISGHTALYWYRQSLGQGLEFLIYFQGNSAPDKSGLPSDRFSAERTGGSVSTLTIQRTQQEDSAVYLCASSSASHRVSYEQYFGPGTRLTVT.

This clonotype was detected many times. The V call is TRBV9, the J call TRBJ1-1; D is ambiguous. Between the trimmed V and J ends, which lost 1 base and 4 bases, there was a span of 8 bases. The germline V gene has CDR1 SGDLS and CDR2 YYNGEE. The CDR3 runs 13 residues. CDR3 in amino acids: CASSVNEITEAFF. As DNA, the CDR3 is TGTGCCAGCAGCGTAAACGAAATCACTGAAGCTTTCTTT.

This clonotype was detected ten times or more. The rearrangement links TRBV12-3 or TRBV12-4 to TRBJ2-7, with 9 positions matching TRBD1. This CDR3 region has 13 residues. Trimming cost V 5 bases and J 5 bases; bases outside gene matches: 4. CDR3 nucleotide sequence: TGTGCCAGCAGTGACAGGGGGATTAACGAGCAGTACTTC. Protein: CASSDRGINEQYF.

The chain is built from TRBV12-3 or TRBV12-4 and TRBJ2-1; 12 bases align to TRBD2. The CDR3 runs 16 residues. The junction had 8 bases not matched to a gene; V was cut back by 7 bases and J by 4 bases. This CDR3 is CASTGLAGRLYNEQFF. In DNA form, the CDR3 reads TGTGCCAGCACCGGACTAGCGGGGAGACTTTACAATGAGCAGTTCTTC.

In this sample, this clonotype turned up many times. The chain has TRBV7-2 and TRBJ2-1; D may be TRBD1 or TRBD2 (5 bases each). Trimming shortened V by 1 base and J by 7 bases, and 14 bases separated the two germline ends. This CDR3 is 15 amino acids long. Per germline, CDR1 SGHTA and CDR2 FQGNSA. Written as DNA, the CDR3 is TGTGCCAGCAGCTTAGACCGGGGCAGGGTGAATGAGCAGTTCTTC. Amino acids: CASSLDRGRVNEQFF.

This clonotype came up a few times. The J gene is TRBJ2-1, the V gene TRBV29-1, with D maybe TRBD1 (6 bases). Germline V gene data show CDR1 as SQVTM and CDR2 as ANQGSEA. The V end lost 3 bases, the J end lost 2 bases, and 11 bases lay between the germline ends. The length of the CDR3 is 14 residues. The CDR3 DNA reads TGCAGCGTTGACAGCCGGGACACCTACAATGAGCAGTTCTTC. This sequence encodes CSVDSRDTYNEQFF.

This chain joins TRBV12-3 or TRBV12-4 and TRBJ1-1; D might be TRBD1 (5 bases). The CDR3 has 15 amino acids. V was shortened by 6 bases and J by 5 bases, with 19 bases between the two germline ends. CDR3 in DNA: TGTGCCAGCAGCAAACAGGACGGGGATTGGACTGAAGCTTTCTTT. It is translated as CASSKQDGDWTEAFF.

The gene calls are TRBV12-3 or TRBV12-4 and TRBJ1-1, with a possible D match to TRBD1 (6 bases). Trimming left V 7 bases short and J 0 bases short, with 15 bases between. The CDR3 totals 15 residues. The CDR3 coding sequence is TGTGCCAGCACCGAGAGTCGGACAGTGAACACTGAAGCTTTCTTT. Protein: CASTESRTVNTEAFF.

The chain combines TRBV6-1 with TRBJ1-1; 9 bases fit TRBD1. This CDR3 spans 13 amino acids. Germline CDR1 is MNHNS and CDR2 is SASEGT. The ends lost 10 bases at V and 1 base at J; junction bases unmatched: 4. Written as DNA, the CDR3 is TGTGCCACGGGGACAGGGCAGAACACTGAAGCTTTCTTT. Translated: CATGTGQNTEAFF.

This sequence joins TRBV20-1 and TRBJ1-6, with 7 bases fitting TRBD1. Losses at the gene ends were 0 bases for V and 10 bases for J; bases not matched to a gene: 9. CDR3 size: 15 residues. Looked up from germline, CDR1 is DFQATT and CDR2 is SNEGSKA (reference sequence). The DNA of the CDR3 is TGCAGTGCTAGAGATCGAAACGGGGACAGCTCACCCCTCCACTTT. It yields the protein CSARDRNGDSSPLHF.

The rearrangement uses TRBV20-1 and TRBJ1-1, with a possible D match to TRBD1 (5 bases). The CDR3 is 13 residues long. Germline V gene lookup returns CDR1 DFQATT and CDR2 SNEGSKA (reference sequence). V lost 3 bases, J lost 3 bases, and 11 bases lay in between. The CDR3 DNA is TGCAGTGCTAGGATGGACACCTACACTGAAGCTTTCTTT. Translating it yields CSARMDTYTEAFF.

The rearrangement links TRBV5-1 to TRBJ2-3, with 9 bases matching TRBD1. Germline assignment: CDR1 SGHRS and CDR2 YFSETQ. The CDR3 extends over 13 amino acids. Trimming at V came to 4 bases and at J to 14 bases, leaving 11 bases not matched to a gene. CDR3: CASSTSTGGPRYF. Written as DNA, the CDR3 is TGCGCCAGCAGCACATCTACAGGGGGCCCCCGGTATTTT.

This chain links TRBV25-1 with TRBJ2-7, with 8 bases aligning to TRBD1. The junction had 5 bases not matched to a gene; V was cut back by 10 bases and J by 0 bases. The CDR3 consists of 13 residues. Germline-derived CDR1 and CDR2 are MGHDK and SYGVNS. CDR3: CAIRTGSSYEQYF. Here the CDR3 DNA reads TGTGCCATCCGGACAGGGAGCTCCTACGAGCAGTACTTC.

The chain combines TRBV5-1 with TRBJ2-5; tentatively, D is TRBD2 (7 bases). Germline-derived CDR1 and CDR2 are SGHRS and YFSETQ. The CDR3 loop spans 14 amino acids. The germline V and J ends were trimmed by 2 bases and 5 bases, with 13 bases remaining between them. The CDR3 DNA reads TGCGCCAGCAGCTTTTCGGGGGGCGGGGAGACCCAGTACTTC. This codes for CASSFSGGGETQYF.

This rearrangement joins TRBV5-1 to TRBJ2-5; no firm D call. Trimming stripped 2 bases from V and 1 base from J, with 6 bases between. CDR1 and CDR2 from the germline V gene are SGHRS and YFSETQ. The CDR3 is made up of 13 amino acids. In DNA, the CDR3 is TGCGCCAGCAGCTTTCGGTTCCAAGAGACCCAGTACTTC. Amino acids: CASSFRFQETQYF.

The chain couples TRBV11-3 to TRBJ2-5; 11 positions match TRBD1. Germline values: CDR1 SGHNT, CDR2 YENEEA. The junction had 1 base not matched to a gene; V was cut back by 2 bases and J by 5 bases. The CDR3 contains 14 residues. The CDR3 loop is CASSLRDRGETQYF. CDR3 DNA: TGTGCCAGCAGCTTACGGGACAGGGGGGAGACCCAGTACTTC.

This clonotype was counted only a few times. The chain recombines TRBV10-1 with TRBJ2-7, with D possibly being TRBD2 (5 bases). The germline V gene encodes CDR1 WNHNN and CDR2 SYGVQD (reference sequence). Trimming cost V 6 bases and J 7 bases, with 16 bases left between them. This CDR3 spans 13 amino acids. The CDR3, as DNA: TGCGCCAGCAGCAAGTCGGCTCCGGGGGAGCAGTACTTC. Translated: CASSKSAPGEQYF.

The chain joins TRBV7-9 to TRBJ2-7, with 10 bases aligning to TRBD1. Germline-derived CDR1 and CDR2 are SEHNR and FQNEAQ (reference sequence). The junction had 8 bases not matched to a gene; V was cut back by 2 bases and J by 4 bases. The CDR3 extends over 16 amino acids. The CDR3 loop is CASSLSLTGGGYEQYF. The CDR3 DNA is TGTGCCAGCAGCTTAAGTCTGACAGGGGGCGGGTACGAGCAGTACTTC. The full variable domain, rest sourced from reference TRBV7-9 and TRBJ2-7, is DTGVSQNPRHKITKRGQNVTFRCDPISEHNRLYWYRQTLGQGPEFLTYFQNEAQLEKSRLLSDRFSAERPKGSFSTLEIQRTEQGDSAMYLCASSLSLTGGGYEQYFGPGTRLTVT.

This clonotype has only a few counts. The rearrangement joins TRBV7-9 to TRBJ2-1, with D unresolved. Germline CDR1 SEHNR, CDR2 FQNEAQ (reference sequence). The CDR3 sequence is 12 residues long. V gave up 5 bases and J gave up 6 bases, with 8 bases separating them. The CDR3 protein is CASSTQRNEQFF. The CDR3 DNA sequence: TGTGCCAGCAGCACCCAGCGCAATGAGCAGTTCTTC. Full variable domain (missing parts from reference TRBV7-9 and TRBJ2-1): DTGVSQNPRHKITKRGQNVTFRCDPISEHNRLYWYRQTLGQGPEFLTYFQNEAQLEKSRLLSDRFSAERPKGSFSTLEIQRTEQGDSAMYLCASSTQRNEQFFGPGTRLTVL.

This clonotype occurred many times. The chain recombines TRBV29-1 with TRBJ2-3; the D is unclear. CDR1 and CDR2 from the germline V gene are SQVTM and ANQGSEA. V was clipped by 2 bases and J by 2 bases, with 8 bases between them. The CDR3 loop spans 13 amino acids. CDR3 amino acids: CSVERQHTDTQYF. DNA of the CDR3: TGCAGCGTTGAAAGGCAGCACACAGATACGCAGTATTTT.

This clonotype showed up just a few times. This sequence joins TRBV6-1 and TRBJ2-1; 10 positions match TRBD1. Germline values: CDR1 MNHNS, CDR2 SASEGT. The V gene end was trimmed by 11 bases and the J gene end by 8 bases; junction bases not matched to a gene: 15. The CDR3 spans 15 residues. CDR3 coding DNA: TGTGCCTCGACAGGGGGCGTAGGCAAGCGGGATGAGCAGTTCTTC. It codes for CASTGGVGKRDEQFF.

This clonotype appeared a few times. The V and J genes are TRBV20-1 and TRBJ1-5, with D possibly TRBD1 on 5 matching bases. CDR1 and CDR2 from the germline V gene are DFQATT and SNEGSKA (reference sequence). There are 15 residues in the CDR3. Trimming pared 3 bases from V and 1 base from J, leaving 13 bases between. The CDR3 region has the DNA TGCAGTGCTAGCAGGGACGGATCCAGCAATCAGCCCCAGCATTTT. Translation gives CSASRDGSSNQPQHF.